What follows are 8 T cell receptor beta chains derived from one specimen sequenced in a study of CD8+CD57+ T cells in acquired aplastic anemia. Patients chosen for sequencing had shown CD8+CD57+ cell expansion by flow cytometry. Profiling of TCR beta VDJ combinations and CDR3 sequences used genomic DNA as template. Using its own MiXCR run on the reads, TCRdb lists one record per CDR3 protein. The top ten hold less than 3% of the sample, which has around 160,000 distinct CDR3 sequences, 40% to 55% seen once. What was sequenced was sorted CD4+, CD8+, or CD8+CD57+ T cells (not recorded which) from PBMCs. These receptors were obtained from a human donor with aplastic anemia.

This chain uses TRBV19 with TRBJ2-3; D is uncertain. The CDR3 is 13 residues long. V lost 0 bases, J lost 6 bases, and 7 bases lay in between. Per germline, CDR1 LNHDA and CDR2 SQIVND (reference sequence). The CDR3: CASSIEGLDTQYF. The CDR3 nucleotides are TGTGCCAGTAGTATAGAAGGGTTGGATACGCAGTATTTT.

The V gene is TRBV19, the J gene TRBJ1-1; D is ambiguous. The CDR3 sequence is 12 residues long. Trimming took off 6 bases at V and 0 bases at J, with 5 bases between the two ends. The germline gives CDR1 LNHDA, CDR2 SQIVND (reference sequence). The CDR3 spells CASRQMNTEAFF. CDR3 bases: TGTGCCAGTAGGCAAATGAACACTGAAGCTTTCTTT. Filled out from reference TRBV19 and TRBJ1-1, the complete variable domain reads DGGITQSPKYLFRKEGQNVTLSCEQNLNHDAMYWYRQDPGQGLRLIYYSQIVNDFQKGDIAEGYSVSREKKESFPLTVTSAQKNPTAFYLCASRQMNTEAFFGQGTRLTVV.

There are many counts of this clonotype. At one end the junction does not follow the germline gene, possibly because of a read error. V gene TRBV20-1 combines with J gene TRBJ2-3, with 10 positions matching TRBD2. Germline CDR1 is DFQATT and CDR2 is SNEGSKA (reference sequence). CDR3 length equals 13 residues. The CDR3 DNA follows: TGCAGTGCTGGTACCACCGGGGCTAGCGGGGGCCATTTT. It encodes CSAGTTGASGGHF.

The chain links TRBV5-8 to TRBJ2-5, with D tentatively TRBD1 (6 bases). The V and J ends lost 0 bases and 5 bases respectively, with 20 bases between them. Looked up from germline, CDR1 is SGHTS and CDR2 is YDEGEE. CDR3 size: 17 residues. This chain's CDR3 is CASSLGDTEGLYETQYF. CDR3 nucleotides: TGTGCCAGCAGCTTGGGGGACACAGAAGGGCTATACGAGACCCAGTACTTC.

The chain links TRBV4-1 to TRBJ2-3; D not certain. V was clipped by 1 base and J by 6 bases, with 8 bases between them. The germline gives CDR1 MGHRA, CDR2 YSYEKL. CDR3 length equals 13 residues. Here the CDR3 DNA reads TGCGCCAGCAGCCAAGCCTTGAGGGATACGCAGTATTTT. Residues: CASSQALRDTQYF.

The CDR3 protein is CASSDESQQYF. CDR3 nucleotide sequence: TGCGCCAGCAGTGATGAGAGCCAGCAGTACTTC. This rearrangement joins TRBV10-1 to TRBJ2-7; no reliable D call. The CDR3 is 11 amino acids. V was clipped by 3 bases and J by 8 bases, with 8 bases between them. CDR1 and CDR2 from the germline V gene are WNHNN and SYGVQD (reference sequence).

In its sample, this clonotype is medium-sized. V and J are TRBV19 and TRBJ1-2; D call uncertain. The CDR3 contains 13 residues. Germline loops: CDR1 LNHDA, CDR2 SQIVND (reference sequence). V was shortened by 10 bases and J by 0 bases, with 12 bases between the two germline ends. This CDR3 is CATNLSPNYGYTF. The CDR3, as DNA: TGTGCCACTAACCTAAGTCCTAACTATGGCTACACCTTC. The variable domain in full, with the rest retrieved from reference TRBV19 and TRBJ1-2, is DGGITQSPKYLFRKEGQNVTLSCEQNLNHDAMYWYRQDPGQGLRLIYYSQIVNDFQKGDIAEGYSVSREKKESFPLTVTSAQKNPTAFYLCATNLSPNYGYTFGSGTRLTVV.

The chain joins TRBV7-2 to TRBJ2-5; 10 positions agree with TRBD2. Germline V gives CDR1 SGHTA, CDR2 FQGNSA. Germline trimming cut 1 base from V and 4 bases from J; bases unmatched to any gene: 6. This CDR3 spans 16 amino acids. The CDR3 here is CASSLGATSGPETQYF. The CDR3 coding sequence is TGTGCCAGCAGCTTAGGGGCGACTAGCGGGCCAGAGACCCAGTACTTC.